This passage covers 27 T cell receptor beta chains from one sample sequenced in a study of radiotherapy plus CTLA-4 blockade in lung cancer. Sequenced by immunoSEQ multiplex PCR; TCRdb stores in-frame clones only, minus some. Of tens of thousands of clones in the sample, approximately 90% were seen once. Sample: peripheral blood, taken from a patient treated with radiotherapy plus ipilimumab. Source of these receptors: a human donor with non-small cell lung cancer whose response to radiotherapy plus ipilimumab could not be evaluated.

The chain is built from TRBV28 and TRBJ1-4; the match to TRBD1 covers 8 bases. The V gene end was trimmed by 8 bases and the J gene end by 0 bases; junction bases not matched to a gene: 11. There are 17 residues in the CDR3. Germline V gene sequence: CDR1 MDHEN, CDR2 SYDVKM. The CDR3, as DNA: TGTGCCAGCCAAGACAGGGGAGAAGGGCCAACTAATGAAAAACTGTTTTTT. Protein sequence: CASQDRGEGPTNEKLFF. Full variable domain (outside the CDR3, taken from reference TRBV28 and TRBJ1-4): DVKVTQSSRYLVKRTGEKVFLECVQDMDHENMFWYRQDPGLGLRLIYFSYDVKMKEKGDIPEGYSVSREKKERFSLILESASTNQTSMYLCASQDRGEGPTNEKLFFGSGTQLSVL.

The chain uses TRBV5-4 and TRBJ1-3, with 9 bases fitting TRBD1. Germline lookup yields CDR1 SGHNT and CDR2 YYREEE (reference sequence). This CDR3 has 16 residues. V lost 4 bases, J lost 6 bases, and 11 bases stayed unmatched. In nucleotides, the CDR3 is TGTGCCAGCAGCGCATCCGGACAGGGGCAATTAAACACCATATATTTT. Protein sequence: CASSASGQGQLNTIYF.

The CDR3 loop reads CASSLYSGGARVNEQFF. As DNA, the CDR3 is TGCGCCAGCAGCTTGTACAGCGGGGGGGCCAGAGTCAATGAGCAGTTCTTC. The chain links TRBV5-1 to TRBJ2-1; TRBD2 matches at 10 bases. The CDR3 is 17 residues long. From germline, CDR1 is SGHRS and CDR2 YFSETQ. Trimming took 1 base from V and 6 from J; bases not matched to a gene: 10. Filled out from reference TRBV5-1 and TRBJ2-1, the complete variable domain reads KAGVTQTPRYLIKTRGQQVTLSCSPISGHRSVSWYQQTPGQGLQFLFEYFSETQRNKGNFPGRFSGRQFSNSRSEMNVSTLELGDSALYLCASSLYSGGARVNEQFFGPGTRLTVL.

This clone was seen once. V gene TRBV7-2 combines with J gene TRBJ2-7; D may be TRBD1 (5 bases). Between the trimmed V and J ends, which lost 3 bases and 3 bases, there was a span of 15 bases. The CDR3 runs 15 residues. The germline CDR1 and CDR2 sequences are SGHTA and FQGNSA. The CDR3 region has the DNA TGTGCCAGCAGCTTCGCGAGACAGCAATTCTACGAGCAGTACTTC. It is translated as CASSFARQQFYEQYF.

The chain links TRBV11-2 to TRBJ2-7; possibly TRBD2 for D (6 bases). Trimming cost V 1 base and J 1 base, with 11 bases left between them. CDR3 length: 15 amino acids. In germline, CDR1 is SGHAT, CDR2 FQNNGV. CDR3 in amino acids: CASSLAGGSSYEQYF. Written as DNA, the CDR3 is TGTGCCAGCAGCTTAGCCGGGGGTTCGTCCTACGAGCAGTACTTC. Using reference TRBV11-2 and TRBJ2-7 for the parts outside the CDR3, the full variable domain is EAGVAQSPRYKIIEKRQSVAFWCNPISGHATLYWYQQILGQGPKLLIQFQNNGVVDDSQLPKDRFSAERLKGVDSTLKIQPAKLEDSAVYLCASSLAGGSSYEQYFGPGTRLTVT.

V is TRBV4-1 and J is TRBJ1-4; the match to TRBD1 covers 8 bases. Germline CDR1 reads MGHRA; CDR2 reads YSYEKL. The CDR3 is 19 residues long. Trimming removed 4 bases from V and 0 bases from J; junction bases left unmatched: 13. The CDR3 nucleotides read TGCGCCAGCAGCCTAAGAACAGCGACAGGGGTCACAACTAATGAAAAACTGTTTTTT. Amino acid sequence: CASSLRTATGVTTNEKLFF.

The rearrangement links TRBV5-5 to TRBJ2-7; maybe TRBD2 (6 bases). Germline V gene lookup returns CDR1 SGHKS and CDR2 YYEKEE (reference sequence). Between the trimmed V and J ends, which lost 4 bases and 5 bases, there was a span of 13 bases. The CDR3 runs to 13 residues. The CDR3 DNA reads TGTGCCAGCAGCAATTCACGGGGGAACGAGCAGTACTTC. Amino acids: CASSNSRGNEQYF.

The chain combines TRBV7-2 with TRBJ2-5, with 9 nucleotides matching TRBD2. The germline gives CDR1 SGHTA, CDR2 FQGNSA. The CDR3 is 15 amino acids. V was pared by 6 bases and J by 2 bases, with 7 bases of the junction left unmatched. CDR3 region: CASSRRLAGQETQYF. The CDR3 coding sequence is TGTGCCAGCAGTCGACGGCTAGCGGGACAAGAGACCCAGTACTTC.

The gene calls are TRBV5-6 and TRBJ2-1, with D possibly being TRBD1 (7 bases). The CDR3 covers 16 residues. Germline V gives CDR1 SGHDT, CDR2 YYEEEE. The ends were cut back, 2 bases at V and 6 bases at J, with 18 bases in the middle. In DNA, the CDR3 is TGTGCCAGCAGCTTAGGAGGGGGCGGATTGGTCAATGAGCAGTTCTTC. It yields the protein CASSLGGGGLVNEQFF. The full variable domain, in which reference TRBV5-6 and TRBJ2-1 provide the parts outside the CDR3, is DAGVTQSPTHLIKTRGQQVTLRCSPKSGHDTVSWYQQALGQGPQFIFQYYEEEERQRGNFPDRFSGHQFPNYSSELNVNALLLGDSALYLCASSLGGGGLVNEQFFGPGTRLTVL.

The J gene is TRBJ2-5, the V gene TRBV10-2; perhaps TRBD2 as D (6 bases). Germline V gene sequence: CDR1 WSHSY, CDR2 SAAADI. The CDR3 is made up of 15 amino acids. The germline V and J ends were trimmed by 3 bases and 5 bases, with 16 bases remaining between them. The DNA of the CDR3 is TGCGCCAGCAGTGACTCGCGGGGAATGGACGAGACCCAGTACTTC. Translation gives CASSDSRGMDETQYF.

Worth noting for this clone: This specimen includes other DNA sequences encoding the same CDR3. The J gene is TRBJ1-2, the V gene TRBV25-1; D remains ambiguous. This CDR3 is 12 amino acids long. V gave up 4 bases and J gave up 3 bases, with 6 bases separating them. CDR1 is MGHDK and CDR2 is SYGVNS in the germline V gene. CDR3 protein: CASSVSDYGYTF. CDR3 sequence (DNA): TGTGCCAGCAGTGTATCAGACTATGGCTACACCTTC.

The chain has TRBV5-1 and TRBJ2-3, with 12 bases fitting TRBD2. This CDR3 is 20 amino acids long. CDR1 and CDR2 from the germline V gene are SGHRS and YFSETQ. V gave up 0 bases and J gave up 3 bases; unmatched junction bases: 14. CDR3 in amino acids: CASSLALTSGSNRGTDTQYF. DNA for the CDR3: TGCGCCAGCAGCTTGGCCTTGACTAGCGGGAGTAATAGGGGGACAGATACGCAGTATTTT. The full variable domain, rest sourced from reference TRBV5-1 and TRBJ2-3, is KAGVTQTPRYLIKTRGQQVTLSCSPISGHRSVSWYQQTPGQGLQFLFEYFSETQRNKGNFPGRFSGRQFSNSRSEMNVSTLELGDSALYLCASSLALTSGSNRGTDTQYFGPGTRLTVL.

This clone was detected only once. The chain couples TRBV5-1 to TRBJ2-3; D is undetermined. Trimming pared 2 bases from V and 5 bases from J, leaving 9 bases between. The CDR3 runs to 13 residues. Germline CDR1 SGHRS, CDR2 YFSETQ. The CDR3 spells CASSLSQKDTQYF. The CDR3 region has the DNA TGCGCCAGCAGCTTATCACAGAAAGATACGCAGTATTTT.

The chain recombines TRBV7-2 with TRBJ1-2; TRBD1 matches 10 bases. The germline V gene has CDR1 SGHTA and CDR2 FQGNSA. This CDR3 comprises 14 residues. The V and J ends lost 1 base and 8 bases, in that order; junction bases with no gene match: 4. CDR3 nucleotide sequence: TGTGCCAGCAGCTTAGGACAGGGGGCTAACGGCTACACCTTC. It translates to CASSLGQGANGYTF.

The chain is built from TRBV28 and TRBJ2-7; possibly TRBD1 for D (5 bases). Germline assignment: CDR1 MDHEN and CDR2 SYDVKM. V lost 4 bases and J 2 bases, leaving 12 bases between the germline ends. CDR3 length equals 14 residues. CDR3 in DNA: TGTGCCAGCAGTTCCCCAGGGATCACCTACGAGCAGTACTTC. It codes for CASSSPGITYEQYF.

The chain joins TRBV25-1 to TRBJ2-7, with 14 positions matching TRBD2. The CDR3 length is 18 residues. V dropped 6 bases and J dropped 1; count of bases not matched to a gene: 11. Germline assignment: CDR1 MGHDK and CDR2 SYGVNS. CDR3 nucleotide sequence: TGTGCCAGCAGCCCCTCGGGACTAGCGGGGGACTATTCCTACGAGCAGTACTTC. It codes for CASSPSGLAGDYSYEQYF.

Only one count was recorded for this clone. The V call is TRBV2, the J call TRBJ1-5; D is unclear. Germline CDR1 is SNHLY and CDR2 is FYNNEI. The CDR3 contains 13 residues. Deletions cut 7 bases from V and 3 bases from J, with 10 bases between. CDR3 DNA sequence: TGTGCCAGCACTATCGACTTCAATCAGCCCCAGCATTTT. Its translation is CASTIDFNQPQHF.

This clone was observed a single time. The chain combines TRBV5-1 with TRBJ2-7, with 11 bases lining up with TRBD2. This CDR3 is built from 15 residues. In germline, CDR1 is SGHRS, CDR2 YFSETQ. V shed 6 bases and J 4 bases; nucleotides not matched to a gene: 9. CDR3 bases: TGCGCCAGCAACACCCCCGGGACTAGCGGATACGAGCAGTACTTC. Encoded protein: CASNTPGTSGYEQYF.

This clone was seen only a few times. V is TRBV15 and J is TRBJ2-1; 10 bases agree with TRBD2. Germline V gene data show CDR1 as LNHNV and CDR2 as YYDKDF (reference sequence). The CDR3 runs to 16 residues. V dropped 0 bases and J dropped 9; count of bases not matched to a gene: 8. The CDR3 DNA follows: TGTGCCACCAGCAGAGAGGCTAGCGGGAGCTGGATTGAGCAGTTCTTC. This gives the protein CATSREASGSWIEQFF. Supplemented by reference TRBV15 and TRBJ2-1, the full variable domain reads DAMVIQNPRYQVTQFGKPVTLSCSQTLNHNVMYWYQQKSSQAPKLLFHYYDKDFNNEADTPDNFQSRRPNTSFCFLDIRSPGLGDTAMYLCATSREASGSWIEQFFGPGTRLTVL.

The V gene is TRBV5-1, the J gene TRBJ1-1, with 10 bases aligning to TRBD1. Looked up from germline, CDR1 is SGHRS and CDR2 is YFSETQ. J lost 2 bases, V lost 0 bases, and 1 base had no gene match. This CDR3 is built from 15 residues. CDR3: CASSLGDRGNTEAFF. The CDR3, as DNA: TGCGCCAGCAGCTTGGGGGACAGGGGCAACACTGAAGCTTTCTTT.

This clone ranks as medium-sized (0.01 to 0.1%). This sequence joins TRBV25-1 and TRBJ2-2, with D tentatively TRBD1 (6 bases). Germline CDR1 and CDR2: MGHDK and SYGVNS. The CDR3 runs 13 residues. V lost 9 bases to trimming and J lost 4 bases, with 12 bases between them. The CDR3 DNA follows: TGTGCCAGTATCAGGGGCGCCACCGGGGAGCTGTTTTTT. It codes for CASIRGATGELFF.

DNA for the CDR3: TGTGCCAGCAGCCTTTTCCTAGCGGGGCCGAGCAATGAGCAGTTCTTC. Translation gives CASSLFLAGPSNEQFF. This rearrangement joins TRBV7-2 to TRBJ2-1; 9 bases map to TRBD2. The V and J ends lost 5 bases and 6 bases, in that order; junction bases with no gene match: 11. Germline V gene data show CDR1 as SGHTA and CDR2 as FQGNSA. This CDR3 region has 16 residues. Combining the CDR3 with reference TRBV7-2 and TRBJ2-1 gives the whole variable domain GAGVSQSPSNKVTEKGKDVELRCDPISGHTALYWYRQSLGQGLEFLIYFQGNSAPDKSGLPSDRFSAERTGGSVSTLTIQRTQQEDSAVYLCASSLFLAGPSNEQFFGPGTRLTVL.

The V and J genes are TRBV6-6 and TRBJ2-7; 7 bases are a match to TRBD1. The CDR3 has 16 amino acids. Trimming removed 2 bases from V and 2 bases from J; junction bases left unmatched: 9. The germline V gene encodes CDR1 MNHNY and CDR2 SVGAGI (reference sequence). Here the CDR3 reads CASSYPRTGATYEQYF. DNA of the CDR3: TGTGCCAGCAGTTACCCTAGGACAGGCGCTACCTACGAGCAGTACTTC.

This clone has just one count. This chain links TRBV9 with TRBJ2-1; TRBD2 matches at 11 bases. The germline gives CDR1 SGDLS, CDR2 YYNGEE. CDR3 length equals 23 residues. J gave up 1 base and V 4 bases, and 25 bases lay outside the gene matches. CDR3 residues: CASSTEKITSGSYGRESYNEQFF. The CDR3 nucleotides read TGTGCCAGCAGCACTGAAAAAATCACTAGCGGGAGTTACGGTCGGGAGTCCTACAATGAGCAGTTCTTC.

This clone was seen a single time. V is TRBV25-1 and J is TRBJ2-5, with 7 bases aligning to TRBD2. The CDR3 loop spans 12 amino acids. V dropped 8 bases and J dropped 13; count of bases not matched to a gene: 13. Per germline, CDR1 MGHDK and CDR2 SYGVNS. The CDR3 nucleotides read TGTGCCAGCCGTCATGGGGGGGGTCCCCCGTACTTC. Its protein product is CASRHGGGPPYF.

V and J are TRBV5-1 and TRBJ2-1; 7 nucleotides match TRBD2. With V trimmed by 1 base and J by 1 base, 2 bases remained unmatched. From germline, CDR1 is SGHRS and CDR2 YFSETQ. This CDR3 spans 15 amino acids. This CDR3 reads CASSLLRESYNEQFF. The CDR3 DNA sequence: TGCGCCAGCAGCTTGTTGCGGGAGTCCTACAATGAGCAGTTCTTC.

This sequence joins TRBV6-5 and TRBJ1-6; TRBD1 matches 8 bases. Per the germline V gene, CDR1 is MNHEY and CDR2 is SVGAGI. Germline trimming cut 6 bases from V and 7 bases from J; bases unmatched to any gene: 8. The CDR3 runs to 15 residues. The CDR3: CASRFRQGPNSPLHF. The CDR3 coding sequence is TGTGCCAGCAGGTTCAGACAGGGGCCAAATTCACCCCTCCACTTT.